In its sample, the clone carrying this T cell receptor beta chain was seen many times. Trimming cost V 8 bases and J 1 base, with 16 bases left between them. This CDR3 has 14 amino acids. Germline V gene data show CDR1 as DFQATT and CDR2 as SNEGSKA (reference sequence). Specified time point: longitudinal time-point 1 (baseline). TCRdb passed the 5' RACE reads through MiXCR, listing each CDR3 protein once. This table has tens of thousands of distinct CDR3 sequences, about 10% appearing once. This sample is part of a study of neurological immune-mediated disorders. The chain recombines TRBV20-1 with TRBJ2-3; weak D call: TRBD1 (7 bases). This clonotype originated in a male donor with HTLV-1-associated myelopathy (HAM/TSP). The sequenced sample was PBMCs. Here the CDR3 DNA reads TGCAGTCCTTCCGGCAGGGGGGGCACAGATACGCAGTATTTT. This translates into CSPSGRGGTDTQYF.